This TCR beta chain stems from a study of T cell responses to AZD1222 COVID-19 vaccine. General study findings and limits: Clonal diversity was possibly underestimated, and the donors were mostly white British, with more females. There were repertoire samples only from the period after the peak T cell response.

The CDR3 sequence is 15 residues long. Looked up from germline, CDR1 is MNHEY and CDR2 is SVGAGI. The V gene lost 0 bases and the J gene lost 7 bases, with 12 bases spanning the gap. This clone was counted a single time. Its antigen is unknown. The protocol was immunoSEQ multiplex PCR, while the TCRdb copy is restricted to in-frame clones and leaves out a portion. The data show under 80,000 clones, about 85% seen once. The input for sequencing was peripheral blood, taken 28 days after the second AZD1222 dose. The TCR comes from an adult who received the AZD1222 COVID-19 vaccine. V is TRBV6-5 and J is TRBJ2-2; D not resolved. The CDR3 here is CASSYSRQSGGELFF. The CDR3 region has the DNA TGTGCCAGCAGTTACTCGAGGCAATCGGGCGGGGAGCTGTTTTTT.